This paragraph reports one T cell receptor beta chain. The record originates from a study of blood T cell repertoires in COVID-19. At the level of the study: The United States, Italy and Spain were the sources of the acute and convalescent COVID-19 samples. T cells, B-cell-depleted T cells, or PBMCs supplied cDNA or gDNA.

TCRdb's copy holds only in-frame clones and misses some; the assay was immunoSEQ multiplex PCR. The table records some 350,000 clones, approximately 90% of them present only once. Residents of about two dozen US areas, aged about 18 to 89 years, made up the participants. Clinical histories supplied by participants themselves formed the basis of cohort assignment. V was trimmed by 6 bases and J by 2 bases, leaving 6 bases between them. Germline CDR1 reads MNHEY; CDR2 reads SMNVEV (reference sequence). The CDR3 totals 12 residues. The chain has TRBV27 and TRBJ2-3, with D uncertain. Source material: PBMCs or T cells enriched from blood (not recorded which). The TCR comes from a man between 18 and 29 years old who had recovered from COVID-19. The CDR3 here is CASRLSTDTQYF. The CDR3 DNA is TGTGCCAGCAGGCTATCCACAGATACGCAGTATTTT.